Presented here are 8 T cell receptor beta chains from one specimen sequenced in a study of shared clonotypes between healthy human individuals. Sequenced by immunoSEQ multiplex PCR; TCRdb stores in-frame clones only, minus some. The table lists a few million clones, around nine tenths of them singletons. The specimen was naive CD4+ T cells sorted from blood. Regarding subset: CD45RA+ positively selected. These receptors all stem from a man aged 18-30 years in good health.

This sequence joins TRBV5-1 and TRBJ2-5; D not resolved. The CDR3 has 15 amino acids. With 0 bases removed from V and 6 bases from J, the gap between germline ends came to 15 bases. CDR1 and CDR2 (germline): SGHRS, YFSETQ. CDR3 nucleotides: TGCGCCAGCAGCTTGGAGGGTGGGGTCCCGAAGACCCAGTACTTC. This sequence encodes CASSLEGGVPKTQYF.

The V call is TRBV29-1, the J call TRBJ2-5; D not certain. The CDR3 covers 15 residues. The germline CDR1 and CDR2 sequences are SQVTM and ANQGSEA. Trimming shortened V by 4 bases and J by 5 bases, and 20 bases separated the two germline ends. In DNA form, the CDR3 reads TGCAGCGTTGCGTGGCAGGTTTTTGTTATCGAGACCCAGTACTTC. Translated, it gives CSVAWQVFVIETQYF.

This clone has a single count. The gene calls are TRBV18 and TRBJ2-5, with D tentatively TRBD1 (5 bases). The closer fit of TRBJ2-7 to the DNA end suggests the J call may be wrong. The CDR3 is 15 amino acids. From germline, CDR1 is KGHSH and CDR2 LQKENI. The CDR3 here is CASSPLGDFSYEQYF. The CDR3 bases are TGTGCCAGCTCACCCCTAGGGGATTTCTCCTACGAGCAGTACTTC.

The V call is TRBV28, the J call TRBJ2-7; 9 nucleotides line up with TRBD1. CDR3 length equals 16 residues. The germline CDR1 and CDR2 sequences are MDHEN and SYDVKM. Trimming cost V 5 bases and J 3 bases; bases outside gene matches: 11. CDR3 sequence reads: CASSPGRGQGNYEQYF. CDR3 bases: TGTGCCAGCAGTCCGGGTAGGGGACAGGGAAACTACGAGCAGTACTTC.

The J gene is TRBJ2-7, the V gene TRBV27; D unclear. The CDR3 consists of 16 residues. The germline V gene encodes CDR1 MNHEY and CDR2 SMNVEV (reference sequence). Deletions cut 7 bases from V and 2 bases from J, with 21 bases between. In DNA, the CDR3 is TGTGCCAGCACCCCCCTTGTCGGACCCGGACCCTACGAGCAGTACTTC. Translated: CASTPLVGPGPYEQYF.

The V call is TRBV9, the J call TRBJ2-7; TRBD1 might be the D (5 bases). The V and J ends lost 0 bases and 4 bases respectively, with 14 bases between them. CDR1 is SGDLS and CDR2 is YYNGEE in the germline V gene. The CDR3 sequence is 15 residues long. CDR3 protein: CASSVAAGPFYEQYF. As DNA, the CDR3 is TGTGCCAGCAGCGTAGCGGCAGGGCCCTTTTACGAGCAGTACTTC.

CDR3 DNA: TGCGCCAGCAGCTTGACTAGCGGGGGGGCTCGTGAGCAGTTCTTC. The encoded protein is CASSLTSGGAREQFF. V usage is TRBV5-1 and J usage is TRBJ2-1, with 13 bases identical to TRBD2. V was pared by 1 base and J by 9 bases, with 4 bases of the junction left unmatched. Germline lookup yields CDR1 SGHRS and CDR2 YFSETQ. This CDR3 region has 15 residues.

The V and J genes are TRBV30 and TRBJ2-7, with 7 nucleotides matching TRBD1. After removal of 8 bases from V and 6 bases from J, the junction contained 7 bases not matched to a gene. This CDR3 has 11 residues. From germline, CDR1 is GTSNPN and CDR2 SVGIG (reference sequence). CDR3 protein: CAMQQGFEQYF. The CDR3 DNA reads as TGTGCCATGCAACAGGGGTTCGAGCAGTACTTC.